Below, one T cell receptor beta chain is given with its context. Under the authors' procedure: Amplification from reference gene primers served as the basis for estimated nucleated cell counts. The method was immunoSEQ multiplex PCR; TCRdb's version includes in-frame clones alone and lacks a portion of them. V and J calls and clone size are copied from that table; D and trimming were computed from the DNA. This sample has about 180,000 clones, with about 88% found just once. This specimen comes from a study of blood T cell repertoires in COVID-19. On the study more broadly: Both acute and convalescent COVID-19 samples were obtained from the United States, Italy and Spain. T cells, B-cell-depleted T cells, or PBMCs provided the cDNA or gDNA that served as material.

The V end lost 4 bases, the J end lost 0 bases, and 12 bases lay between the germline ends. CDR1 LGHDT and CDR2 YNNKEL come from the germline V gene (reference sequence). The CDR3 has 15 residues. Sequencing input: peripheral blood. The receptor's source is a woman in her thirties with active or convalescent COVID-19. This chain links TRBV3-1 (or the pseudogene TRBV3-2) with TRBJ1-2, with D perhaps TRBD1 (5 bases). CDR3 sequence reads: CASSPRGGSNYGYTF. Written as DNA, the CDR3 is TGTGCCAGCAGCCCTCGGGGGGGTTCTAACTATGGCTACACCTTC.